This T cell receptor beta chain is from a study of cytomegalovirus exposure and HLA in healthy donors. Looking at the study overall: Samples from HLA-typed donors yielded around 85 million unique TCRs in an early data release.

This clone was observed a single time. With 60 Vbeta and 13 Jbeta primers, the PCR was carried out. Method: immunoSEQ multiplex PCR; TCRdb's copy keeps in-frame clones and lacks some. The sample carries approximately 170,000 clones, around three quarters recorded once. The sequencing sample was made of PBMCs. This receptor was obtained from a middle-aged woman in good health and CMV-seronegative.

This chain's CDR3 is CASSYAPGQGNYGYTF. The CDR3 nucleotides are TGTGCCAGCAGTTACGCCCCGGGACAAGGCAACTATGGCTACACCTTC. The J gene is TRBJ1-2, the V gene TRBV6-5; maybe TRBD1 (6 bases). Germline V lookup: CDR1 MNHEY, CDR2 SVGAGI. Trimming pared 2 bases from V and 2 bases from J, leaving 15 bases between. The CDR3 is 16 residues long.